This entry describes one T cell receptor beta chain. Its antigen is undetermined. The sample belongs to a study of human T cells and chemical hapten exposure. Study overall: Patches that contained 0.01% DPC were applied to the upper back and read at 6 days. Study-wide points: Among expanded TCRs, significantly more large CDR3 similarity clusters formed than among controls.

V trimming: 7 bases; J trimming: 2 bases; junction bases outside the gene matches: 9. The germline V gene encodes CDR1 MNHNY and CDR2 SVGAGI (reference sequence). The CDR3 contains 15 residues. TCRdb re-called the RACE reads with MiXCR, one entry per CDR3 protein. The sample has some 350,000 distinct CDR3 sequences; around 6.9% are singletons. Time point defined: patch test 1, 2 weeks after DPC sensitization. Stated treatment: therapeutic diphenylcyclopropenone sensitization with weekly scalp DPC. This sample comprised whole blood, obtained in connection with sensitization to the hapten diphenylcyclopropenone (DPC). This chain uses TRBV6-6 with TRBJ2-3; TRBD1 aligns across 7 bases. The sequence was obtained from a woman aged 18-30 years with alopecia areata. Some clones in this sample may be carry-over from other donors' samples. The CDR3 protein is CASTRGQALTDTQYF. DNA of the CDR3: TGTGCCAGCACCAGAGGACAGGCGCTCACAGATACGCAGTATTTT.